These 6 T cell receptor beta chains were sequenced from one sample in a study of cytomegalovirus exposure and HLA in healthy donors. PCR was performed using 60 Vbeta and 13 Jbeta primers. TCRdb's table, derived via immunoSEQ multiplex PCR, lists solely in-frame clones and lacks some. The table has 95,000 to 150,000 clones, roughly 69% seen once. Material for sequencing was PBMCs. The receptors here all came from a woman between 40 and 50 years old in good health and CMV-seropositive.

V is TRBV29-1 and J is TRBJ2-7, with a weak D call TRBD1 (8 bases). The length of the CDR3 is 12 residues. V was clipped by 7 bases and J by 7 bases, with 17 bases between them. Germline-derived CDR1 and CDR2 are SQVTM and ANQGSEA. The CDR3 DNA reads as TGCAGCGCCGTCACAGGGGGGGAAGAGCAGTACTTC. The encoded protein is CSAVTGGEEQYF.

The chain has TRBV2 and TRBJ1-1; maybe TRBD1 (5 bases). CDR3 length: 15 amino acids. Per the germline V gene, CDR1 is SNHLY and CDR2 is FYNNEI. The V end was cut by 6 bases, the J end by 5 bases, with 19 bases between. The CDR3 reads CASRDRVGKGTEAFF. The CDR3 nucleotides are TGTGCCAGCAGAGACAGAGTGGGGAAGGGGACTGAAGCTTTCTTT.

The chain combines TRBV19 with TRBJ1-5; no definite D call. Trimming took 4 bases from V and 9 from J, leaving 13 bases between them. CDR3 length equals 13 residues. Germline V gene sequence: CDR1 LNHDA, CDR2 SQIVND (reference sequence). CDR3 bases: TGTGCCAGTAGTACCGTGGAGAAATCGCCCCAGCATTTT. As protein: CASSTVEKSPQHF.

This clone showed up just a few times. The J gene is TRBJ1-1, the V gene TRBV29-1; 11 bases align to TRBD1. The CDR3 is 16 amino acids. J gave up 3 bases and V 7 bases, and 13 bases lay outside the gene matches. Germline CDR1 SQVTM, CDR2 ANQGSEA. The CDR3 is CSARTGGLFLDTEAFF. The CDR3 coding sequence is TGCAGCGCAAGGACAGGGGGCCTCTTCTTGGACACTGAAGCTTTCTTT.

The chain links TRBV7-9 to TRBJ1-4; TRBD1 aligns across 12 bases. CDR1 is SEHNR, CDR2 FQNEAQ, per germline (reference sequence). After removal of 4 bases from V and 8 bases from J, the junction contained 5 bases not matched to a gene. This CDR3 is 15 amino acids long. The chain's CDR3 is CASSSWDRGQEKLFF. The CDR3 DNA is TGTGCCAGCAGCTCCTGGGACAGGGGGCAGGAAAAACTGTTTTTT.

The chain employs TRBV29-1 and TRBJ1-1; TRBD1 might be the D (5 bases). Trimming removed 7 bases at V and 7 bases at J, with 13 bases between. The CDR3 spans 11 residues. Germline V gives CDR1 SQVTM, CDR2 ANQGSEA. CDR3: CSAPKGIEAFF. CDR3 in DNA: TGCAGCGCCCCGAAGGGGATTGAAGCTTTCTTT.